This T cell receptor beta chain was observed in a study of somatic mutations in cytotoxic T cells in rheumatoid arthritis. Study-wide context: Patient blood, which was peripheral blood collected as 30 ml EDTA, was drawn right after diagnosis and before any treatment started. Some V beta antibody-stained T-cell populations were flow-sorted at nearly 100% purity, including V beta1+ cells sequenced for TCRB.

Regarding the study as a whole: Each of about an eighth of the 65 patients had a largest CD8+ clone that made up more than 20% of CD8+ cells. The study found CD8+ clonality increased with age in rheumatoid arthritis patients, not healthy controls.

This clone was seen only once. Its antigen is unidentified. Assay: immunoSEQ multiplex PCR; the TCRdb copy retains only in-frame clones and omits some. The table shows about 11,000 clones, with about 80% occurring only once. Germline V lookup: CDR1 MNHEY, CDR2 SMNVEV (reference sequence). The CDR3 has 14 amino acids. The V end lost 6 bases, the J end lost 7 bases, and 19 bases lay between the germline ends. Sequencing was done on a sample of CD8+ T cells sorted from blood. The genes are TRBV27 and TRBJ2-7, with D tentatively TRBD2 (6 bases). The clonotype was recovered from a woman aged 55-75 years with rheumatoid arthritis. The CDR3 DNA sequence: TGTGCCAGCAGCCCCGCTGCGGGGTTTGGGGAGCAGTACTTC. This encodes CASSPAAGFGEQYF.